The 14 T cell receptor beta chains listed next were all sequenced from one sample in a study of cytomegalovirus exposure and HLA in healthy donors. Researchers ran the PCR with 60 Vbeta and 13 Jbeta primers. Using immunoSEQ multiplex PCR, the repertoire was profiled, and TCRdb retains in-frame clones only, with some absent. The data hold more than 85,000 clones, with almost 70% observed a single time. Sequenced: PBMCs. The source is a man aged 25-40 years in good health and CMV-seronegative.

This rearrangement joins TRBV5-4 to TRBJ2-1, with a possible D match to TRBD2 (5 bases). This CDR3 is built from 12 residues. V dropped 4 bases and J dropped 12 bases, with 14 bases sitting between them. The germline V gene has CDR1 SGHNT and CDR2 YYREEE (reference sequence). In DNA form, the CDR3 reads TGTGCCAGCAGCCCGGGGAACCTAGGGCAGTTCTTC. It translates to CASSPGNLGQFF.

The J gene is TRBJ1-5, the V gene TRBV28; 7 positions agree with TRBD1. CDR1 and CDR2 from the germline V gene are MDHEN and SYDVKM. The CDR3 contains 12 residues. J gave up 7 bases and V 6 bases, and 3 bases lay outside the gene matches. The CDR3 DNA sequence: TGTGCCAGCAGCAGGGGGTGGCAGCCCCAGCATTTT. Protein sequence: CASSRGWQPQHF.

CDR3 in DNA: TGTGCCAGCAGCTTGGGGGGGCTGGTTGGCACTGAAGCTTTCTTT. Its protein product is CASSLGGLVGTEAFF. The chain uses TRBV5-5 and TRBJ1-1, with D tentatively TRBD1 (6 bases). The length of the CDR3 is 15 residues. V was clipped by 0 bases and J by 4 bases, with 13 bases between them. Germline V gene sequence: CDR1 SGHKS, CDR2 YYEKEE (reference sequence).

The chain combines TRBV14 with TRBJ2-3; perhaps TRBD1 as D (6 bases). V gave up 3 bases and J gave up 7 bases, with 11 bases separating them. Germline V gives CDR1 SGHDN, CDR2 FVKESK. The CDR3 length is 13 residues. The CDR3 protein is CASSHLTGNTQYF. CDR3 sequence (DNA): TGTGCCAGCAGCCACCTCACAGGGAATACGCAGTATTTT.

The chain combines TRBV27 with TRBJ2-5; 8 bases fit TRBD1. This CDR3 has 14 residues. The germline V gene encodes CDR1 MNHEY and CDR2 SMNVEV (reference sequence). V was pared by 8 bases and J by 4 bases, with 9 bases of the junction left unmatched. The CDR3 loop reads CASRTQGAGETQYF. CDR3 bases: TGTGCCAGCCGGACGCAGGGGGCGGGAGAGACCCAGTACTTC.

V gene TRBV30 combines with J gene TRBJ1-5, with D possibly TRBD1 on 5 matching bases. This CDR3 has 14 amino acids. V lost 2 bases and J 7 bases, leaving 15 bases between the germline ends. The germline CDR1 and CDR2 sequences are GTSNPN and SVGIG (reference sequence). The CDR3 sequence is CAWSPKDIMQPQHF. The CDR3 coding sequence is TGTGCCTGGAGTCCAAAGGACATAATGCAGCCCCAGCATTTT.

The chain is built from TRBV19 and TRBJ2-5, with 8 bases lining up with TRBD1. The ends lost 6 bases at V and 3 bases at J; junction bases unmatched: 3. There are 13 residues in the CDR3. Germline-derived CDR1 and CDR2 are LNHDA and SQIVND (reference sequence). Here the CDR3 reads CASSAQGEETQYF. The CDR3 DNA sequence: TGTGCCAGTAGCGCACAGGGGGAAGAGACCCAGTACTTC.

The chain is built from TRBV30 and TRBJ2-1, with 9 bases identical to TRBD1. The CDR3 is made up of 13 amino acids. From germline, CDR1 is GTSNPN and CDR2 SVGIG (reference sequence). The J segment lost 6 bases and the V segment lost 3 bases, leaving 3 bases of the junction unmatched. CDR3 bases: TGTGCCTGGAGGATGGGACAGGGCAATGAGCAGTTCTTC. Encoded protein: CAWRMGQGNEQFF. Based on the CDR3 plus reference TRBV30 and TRBJ2-1, the full variable domain is SQTIHQWPATLVQPVGSPLSLECTVEGTSNPNLYWYRQAAGRGLQLLFYSVGIGQISSEVPQNLSASRPQDRQFILSSKKLLLSDSGFYLCAWRMGQGNEQFFGPGTRLTVL.

The chain is built from TRBV4-3 and TRBJ2-5, with TRBD2 as a possible D gene (6 bases). The DNA matches TRBJ2-7 better at its end, which makes the J call doubtful. CDR1 LGHNA and CDR2 YSLEER come from the germline V gene. The CDR3 spans 18 residues. The CDR3 protein is CASSQDLKARGSGYEQYF. The DNA of the CDR3 is TGCGCCAGCAGCCAAGATCTCAAGGCCCGGGGGTCGGGCTACGAGCAGTACTTC.

This clone has a handful of counts. The chain has TRBV4-2 and TRBJ2-7; D is possibly TRBD2 (6 bases). V was trimmed by 0 bases and J by 0 bases, leaving 15 bases between them. The CDR3 runs 17 residues. Germline CDR1 and CDR2: LGHNA and YNFKEQ. CDR3 in DNA: TGTGCCAGCAGCCAAGATCTGTTGCGGGGTAGCTCCTACGAGCAGTACTTC. It specifies CASSQDLLRGSSYEQYF.

CDR3 sequence (DNA): TGTGCCAGCTCAGGGACAGGGAAATATGGCTACACCTTC. It codes for CASSGTGKYGYTF. The chain combines TRBV18 with TRBJ1-2; 9 bases map to TRBD1. The J segment lost 5 bases and the V segment lost 5 bases, leaving 3 bases of the junction unmatched. The CDR3 contains 13 residues. Germline-derived CDR1 and CDR2 are KGHSH and LQKENI.

This clone was found a few times. This sequence joins TRBV7-2 and TRBJ2-3; no firm D call. Germline lookup yields CDR1 SGHTA and CDR2 FQGNSA. V gave up 5 bases and J gave up 0 bases, with 3 bases separating them. The CDR3 is 12 amino acids. CDR3: CASSLSTDTQYF. CDR3 bases: TGTGCCAGCAGCCTAAGCACAGATACGCAGTATTTT.

This chain uses TRBV7-9 with TRBJ1-3; 8 nucleotides align to TRBD1. CDR3 length: 16 amino acids. Per germline, CDR1 SEHNR and CDR2 FQNEAQ (reference sequence). Trimming took 5 bases from V and 0 from J; bases not matched to a gene: 6. CDR3: CASSLTGAPSGNTIYF. The CDR3 region has the DNA TGTGCCAGCAGCCTGACAGGGGCTCCCTCTGGAAACACCATATATTTT.

V gene TRBV6-5 combines with J gene TRBJ2-5; 10 bases map to TRBD1. The CDR3 extends over 14 amino acids. Trimming removed 5 bases from V and 4 bases from J; junction bases left unmatched: 4. CDR1 is MNHEY and CDR2 is SVGAGI in the germline V gene. The CDR3 spells CASSRTGGRETQYF. The CDR3 nucleotides are TGTGCCAGCAGTCGGACAGGGGGGCGAGAGACCCAGTACTTC.